This section outlines one T cell receptor beta chain sequence together with its context. What it binds is not known. The sample belongs to a study of blood T cells in healthy people across ages. The overall study: Template switching retrieved approximately one barcoded beta molecule for each two T cells.

General observations from the study: Naive and antigen-experienced cells could not be conclusively compared, given unsorted PBMCs.

Sample-barcoded 5' priming and a J-beta primer mix drove a second PCR of roughly 6 to 12 cycles. Each cDNA molecule, via a template-switch adaptor with 12 random nucleotides, was tagged. Via MiXCR, TCRdb re-called the 5' RACE reads, giving one row per CDR3 protein. The top ten clones hold 30% of a sample with approximately 690,000 distinct CDR3 sequences, roughly 43% of them seen once. Total RNA amounts of at least 5 micrograms were extracted per sample. The V gene's germline CDR1 is SGHTA and CDR2 FQGNSA. V dropped 2 bases and J dropped 4 bases, with 6 bases sitting between them. There are 13 residues in the CDR3.

What was sequenced was blood. This rearrangement joins TRBV7-2 to TRBJ2-1; D gene uncertain. The source of this sequence is a man older than 75 in good health. The CDR3 protein is CASSLQKYNEQFF. The CDR3 nucleotides are TGTGCCAGCAGCTTACAAAAATACAATGAGCAGTTCTTC. Together with reference TRBV7-2 and TRBJ2-1, the CDR3 gives the full variable domain: GAGVSQSPSNKVTEKGKDVELRCDPISGHTALYWYRQSLGQGLEFLIYFQGNSAPDKSGLPSDRFSAERTGGSVSTLTIQRTQQEDSAVYLCASSLQKYNEQFFGPGTRLTVL.